This T cell receptor (beta chain) was retrieved from a study of OX40 agonist ivuxolimab in advanced cancers. As for the study in general: Recorded diagnoses for dose-escalation patients were hepatocellular carcinoma, melanoma, renal cell or head and neck cancer. Study outcomes and limitations: Antigens targeted by the expanded peripheral T cells were not determined. At 0.1 to 3.0 mg/kg and by week 6, CD4+ and CD8+ T cells in the blood had expanded clonally. Among the lowest levels of clonal expansion were found in partial responders at 0.1-3.0 mg/kg.

Profiled with immunoSEQ multiplex PCR; TCRdb holds only in-frame clones, not every one. Among roughly 77,000 clones listed, over 80% were seen once. Turning to this clone: Its matching antigen is unknown.

The germline V gene encodes CDR1 LNHDA and CDR2 SQIVND (reference sequence). Trimming removed 4 bases from V and 3 bases from J; junction bases left unmatched: 6. This CDR3 has 16 amino acids. The chain combines TRBV19 with TRBJ2-1; 10 nucleotides agree with TRBD2. This material consisted of CD4+ or CD8+ T cells sorted from blood, taken in a trial of the OX40 agonist ivuxolimab. This clonotype was sampled from an adult with an advanced solid tumor such as melanoma, head and neck, liver or kidney cancer. Here the CDR3 DNA reads TGTGCCAGTAGTACCCCAGCGGGAGGGGTCTACAATGAGCAGTTCTTC. Translated, it gives CASSTPAGGVYNEQFF.